This T cell receptor (beta chain) came from a study of cytomegalovirus exposure and HLA in healthy donors. Whole-study findings and limits: TRBV6-2, TRBV6-3 and some other V segments were unresolvable in 87-base-pair reads. The records held CMV serostatus as the only immune exposure information. An analysis done earlier found most TCR beta V segments productive about 87% or about 30% of the time. There were some public TCRs occurring in many donors, but most TCR sequences were rare.

Primers: 60 Vbeta forward and 13 Jbeta reverse. Data came from immunoSEQ multiplex PCR; TCRdb stores just in-frame clones and leaves some out. The data hold around 130,000 clones, with around 73% observed a single time. Regarding this clone: Its antigen remains unidentified.

The CDR3 spans 15 residues. The V gene end was trimmed by 3 bases and the J gene end by 4 bases; junction bases not matched to a gene: 6. CDR1 SGHVS and CDR2 FQNEAQ come from the germline V gene. Sequencing used PBMCs. This sequence joins TRBV7-8 and TRBJ2-3, with 8 positions matching TRBD2. The receptor comes from a human donor in good health. CDR3 region: CASSFSGTSSDTQYF. The DNA of the CDR3 is TGTGCCAGCAGCTTCTCCGGGACTAGTTCAGATACGCAGTATTTT.